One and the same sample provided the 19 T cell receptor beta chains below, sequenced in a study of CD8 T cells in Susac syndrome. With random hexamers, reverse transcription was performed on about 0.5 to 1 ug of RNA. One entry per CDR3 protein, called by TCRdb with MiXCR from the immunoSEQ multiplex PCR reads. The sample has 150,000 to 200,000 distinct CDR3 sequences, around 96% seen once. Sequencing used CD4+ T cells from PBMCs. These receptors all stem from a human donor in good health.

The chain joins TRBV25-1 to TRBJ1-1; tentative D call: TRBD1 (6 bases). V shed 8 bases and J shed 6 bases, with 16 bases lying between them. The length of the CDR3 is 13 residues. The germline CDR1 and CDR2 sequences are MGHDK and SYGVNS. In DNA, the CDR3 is TGTGCCAGCTCGACAGGTGGGTTGGCTGAAGCTTTCTTT. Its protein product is CASSTGGLAEAFF.

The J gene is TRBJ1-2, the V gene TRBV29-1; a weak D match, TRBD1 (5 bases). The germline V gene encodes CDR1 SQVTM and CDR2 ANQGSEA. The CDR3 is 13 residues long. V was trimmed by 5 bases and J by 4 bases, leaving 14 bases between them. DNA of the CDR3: TGCAGCGTTATGGGGGACTCCATCTATGGCTACACCTTC. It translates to CSVMGDSIYGYTF.

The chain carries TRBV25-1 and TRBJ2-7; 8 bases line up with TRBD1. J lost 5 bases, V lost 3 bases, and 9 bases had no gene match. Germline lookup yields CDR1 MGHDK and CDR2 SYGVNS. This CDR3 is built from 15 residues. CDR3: CASSELTGQVHEQYF. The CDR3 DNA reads TGTGCCAGCAGTGAGCTAACGGGACAGGTCCACGAGCAGTACTTC.

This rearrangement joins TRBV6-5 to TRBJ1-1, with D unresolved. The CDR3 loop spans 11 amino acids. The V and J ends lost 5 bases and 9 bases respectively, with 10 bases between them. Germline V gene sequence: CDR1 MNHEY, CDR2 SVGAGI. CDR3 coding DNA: TGTGCCAGCAGTCGAGACGCGCAAGCTTTCTTT. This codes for CASSRDAQAFF.

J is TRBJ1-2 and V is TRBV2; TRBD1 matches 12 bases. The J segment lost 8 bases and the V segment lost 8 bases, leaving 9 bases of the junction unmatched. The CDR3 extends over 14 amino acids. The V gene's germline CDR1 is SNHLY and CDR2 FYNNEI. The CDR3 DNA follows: TGTGCCAGCGGTGTCGGGACAGGGGGCAGAGGCTACACCTTC. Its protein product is CASGVGTGGRGYTF.

CDR3 sequence: CASSPSLNTEAFF. CDR3 coding DNA: TGTGCCTCAAGCCCTAGTTTGAACACTGAAGCTTTCTTT. The V call is TRBV30, the J call TRBJ1-1, with D unclear. CDR3 size: 13 residues. The V gene's germline CDR1 is GTSNPN and CDR2 SVGIG (reference sequence). V lost 7 bases, J lost 0 bases, and 12 bases lay in between.

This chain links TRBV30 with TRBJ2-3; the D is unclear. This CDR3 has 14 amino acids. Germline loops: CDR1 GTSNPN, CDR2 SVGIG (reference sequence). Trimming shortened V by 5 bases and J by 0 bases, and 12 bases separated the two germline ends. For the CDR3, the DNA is TGTGCCTGGCAGGTCTTGTCTAGCACAGATACGCAGTATTTT. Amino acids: CAWQVLSSTDTQYF.

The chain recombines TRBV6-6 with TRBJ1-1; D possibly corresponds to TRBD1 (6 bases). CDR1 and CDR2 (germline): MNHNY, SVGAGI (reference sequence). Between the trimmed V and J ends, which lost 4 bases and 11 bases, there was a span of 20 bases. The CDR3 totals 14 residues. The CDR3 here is CASSSPPEWRGAFF. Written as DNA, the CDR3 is TGTGCCAGCAGTTCCCCACCCGAGTGGAGGGGGGCTTTCTTT.

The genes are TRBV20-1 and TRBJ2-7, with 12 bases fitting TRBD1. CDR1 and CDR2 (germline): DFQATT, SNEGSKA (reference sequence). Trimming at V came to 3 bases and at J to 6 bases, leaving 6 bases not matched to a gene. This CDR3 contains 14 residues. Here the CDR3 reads CSASTGQGAVEQYF. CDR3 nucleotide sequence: TGCAGTGCTAGTACGGGACAGGGGGCCGTCGAGCAGTACTTC.

The CDR3 nucleotides read TGTGCCAGCAGCCAAATGTTAGGGACAGGGGTCTACGAGCAGTACTTC. Its translation: CASSQMLGTGVYEQYF. The rearrangement links TRBV3-1 to TRBJ2-7; 10 bases fit TRBD1. The CDR3 consists of 16 residues. Looked up from germline, CDR1 is LGHDT and CDR2 is YNNKEL (reference sequence). After removal of 2 bases from V and 3 bases from J, the junction contained 7 bases not matched to a gene.

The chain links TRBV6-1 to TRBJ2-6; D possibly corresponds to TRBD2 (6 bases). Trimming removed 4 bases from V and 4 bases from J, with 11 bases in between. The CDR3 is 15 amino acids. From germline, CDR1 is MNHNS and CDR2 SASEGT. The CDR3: CASSVAEGGANVLTF. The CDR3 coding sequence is TGTGCCAGCAGTGTAGCGGAAGGAGGGGCCAACGTCCTGACTTTC.

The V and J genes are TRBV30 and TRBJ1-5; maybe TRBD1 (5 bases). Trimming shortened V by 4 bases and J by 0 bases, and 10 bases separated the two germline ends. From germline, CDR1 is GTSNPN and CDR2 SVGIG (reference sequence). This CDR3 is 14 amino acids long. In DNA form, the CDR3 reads TGTGCCTGGACACCAGGGAATAGCAATCAGCCCCAGCATTTT. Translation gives CAWTPGNSNQPQHF.

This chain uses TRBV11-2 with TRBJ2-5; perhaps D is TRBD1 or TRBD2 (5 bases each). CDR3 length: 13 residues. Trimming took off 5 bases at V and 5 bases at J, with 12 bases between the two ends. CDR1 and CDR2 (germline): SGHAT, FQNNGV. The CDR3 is CASSQGTLETQYF. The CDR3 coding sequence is TGTGCCAGCAGCCAAGGGACCCTGGAGACCCAGTACTTC. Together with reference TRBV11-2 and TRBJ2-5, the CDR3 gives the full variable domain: EAGVAQSPRYKIIEKRQSVAFWCNPISGHATLYWYQQILGQGPKLLIQFQNNGVVDDSQLPKDRFSAERLKGVDSTLKIQPAKLEDSAVYLCASSQGTLETQYFGPGTRLLVL.

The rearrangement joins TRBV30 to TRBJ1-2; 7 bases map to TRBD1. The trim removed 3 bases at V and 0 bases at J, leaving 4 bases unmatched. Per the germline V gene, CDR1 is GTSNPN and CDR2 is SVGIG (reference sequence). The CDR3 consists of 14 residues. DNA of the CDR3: TGTGCCTGGAGGACAGGGTTGTCTAACTATGGCTACACCTTC. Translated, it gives CAWRTGLSNYGYTF.

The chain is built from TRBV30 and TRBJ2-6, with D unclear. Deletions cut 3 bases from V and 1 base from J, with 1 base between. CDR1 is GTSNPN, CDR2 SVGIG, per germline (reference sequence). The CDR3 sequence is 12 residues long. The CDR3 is CAWRSGANVLTF. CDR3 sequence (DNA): TGTGCCTGGAGATCTGGGGCCAACGTCCTGACTTTC. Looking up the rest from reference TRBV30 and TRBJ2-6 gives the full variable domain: SQTIHQWPATLVQPVGSPLSLECTVEGTSNPNLYWYRQAAGRGLQLLFYSVGIGQISSEVPQNLSASRPQDRQFILSSKKLLLSDSGFYLCAWRSGANVLTFGAGSRLTVL.

In nucleotides, the CDR3 is TGTGCCAGCAGCAACGACAGTCCCGAGCAGTACTTC. Its translation: CASSNDSPEQYF. This chain links TRBV7-9 with TRBJ2-7; D may be TRBD1 (5 bases). The CDR3 consists of 12 residues. The germline V and J ends were trimmed by 5 bases and 6 bases, with 11 bases remaining between them. Germline V gene lookup returns CDR1 SEHNR and CDR2 FQNEAQ (reference sequence).

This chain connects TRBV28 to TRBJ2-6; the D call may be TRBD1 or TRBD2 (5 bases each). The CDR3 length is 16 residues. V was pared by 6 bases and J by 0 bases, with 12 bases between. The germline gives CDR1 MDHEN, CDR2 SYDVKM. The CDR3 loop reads CASSGTVYSGANVLTF. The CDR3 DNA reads TGTGCCAGCAGCGGGACGGTGTACTCTGGGGCCAACGTCCTGACTTTC.

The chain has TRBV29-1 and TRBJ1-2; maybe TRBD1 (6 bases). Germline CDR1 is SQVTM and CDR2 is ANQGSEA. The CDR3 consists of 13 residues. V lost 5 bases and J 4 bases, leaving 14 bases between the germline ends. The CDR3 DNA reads TGCAGCGTTTCAGGGGTCGATGGCTATGGCTACACCTTC. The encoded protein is CSVSGVDGYGYTF. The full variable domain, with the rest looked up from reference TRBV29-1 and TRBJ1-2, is SAVISQKPSRDICQRGTSLTIQCQVDSQVTMMFWYRQQPGQSLTLIATANQGSEATYESGFVIDKFPISRPNLTFSTLTVSNMSPEDSSIYLCSVSGVDGYGYTFGSGTRLTVV.

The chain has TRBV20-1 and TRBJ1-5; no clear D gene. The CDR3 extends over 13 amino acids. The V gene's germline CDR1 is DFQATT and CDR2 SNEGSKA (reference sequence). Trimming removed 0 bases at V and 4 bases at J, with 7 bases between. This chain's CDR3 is CSARETVNQPQHF. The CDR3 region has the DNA TGCAGTGCTAGAGAAACAGTGAATCAGCCCCAGCATTTT.